This T cell receptor beta chain emerged from a study of cytomegalovirus exposure and HLA in healthy donors. About the research overall: Drawn from HLA-typed donors, tens of millions of unique TCRs were held in an early data release.

Trimming took 0 bases from V and 5 from J; bases not matched to a gene: 13. Germline loops: CDR1 SGDLS, CDR2 YYNGEE. The CDR3 is 17 amino acids. The PCR employed 60 Vbeta primers together with 13 Jbeta primers. Repertoires were generated with immunoSEQ multiplex PCR, while TCRdb's copy carries only in-frame clones and drops some. The repertoire holds 200,000 or so clones, with over 60% as singletons. This TCR was recovered from a man aged 40-50 years in good health and CMV-seronegative. The chain joins TRBV9 to TRBJ2-5; 7 bases are shared with TRBD2. Sequenced: PBMCs. The CDR3 DNA reads TGTGCCAGCAGCGTAGGACCTCGGGGAAGGGGAGGGGAGACCCAGTACTTC. This codes for CASSVGPRGRGGETQYF.